This TCR beta chain was sequenced in a study of preoperative IRX-2 immunotherapy in early breast cancer. V gave up 1 base and J gave up 4 bases, with 10 bases separating them. CDR1 is ENHRY and CDR2 is SYGVKD in the germline V gene. CDR3 length equals 14 residues. The treatment denotes: preoperative locoregional IRX-2 cytokine immunotherapy. Samples came from a phase Ib trial of preoperative locoregional IRX-2 cytokine immunotherapy. Clones were read by immunoSEQ multiplex PCR, and TCRdb kept only the in-frame ones, dropping some. The profile shows tens of thousands of clones, roughly 86% of them singletons.

The gene calls are TRBV10-3 and TRBJ1-1, with D perhaps matching TRBD1 (5 bases). This sequence originates from a human donor with breast cancer. The specimen was tumor tissue, collected after IRX-2 immunotherapy. CDR3 sequence (DNA): TGTGCCATCAGTGAGTTCCAGGGTCGCACTGAAGCTTTCTTT. Its protein product is CAISEFQGRTEAFF.